A few counts support the clone carrying this TCR beta chain. The CDR3 loop spans 14 amino acids. Trimming took 5 bases from V and 0 from J; bases not matched to a gene: 3. Germline CDR1 is ENHRY and CDR2 is SYGVKD. The source of the sample is a study of blood T cell repertoires in COVID-19. TCRdb's table, derived via immunoSEQ multiplex PCR, lists solely in-frame clones and lacks some. The repertoire holds just under 350,000 clones, with about 86% as singletons. The chain carries TRBV10-3 and TRBJ1-1, with TRBD1 matching over 7 bases. What was sequenced was peripheral blood. The sequence came from a man aged 25-45 years with active or convalescent COVID-19. This chain's CDR3 is CAISQQGMNTEAFF. The CDR3 nucleotides read TGTGCCATCAGTCAACAGGGGATGAACACTGAAGCTTTCTTT.